The rows below give T cell receptor beta chains drawn from one sample of a study of blood T cell repertoires in COVID-19. Assay: immunoSEQ multiplex PCR; the TCRdb copy retains only in-frame clones and omits some. Found here are more than 200,000 clones, 87% of them singletons; the top ten hold about 6%. Specimen: PBMCs or T cells enriched from blood (not recorded which). The receptors here all came from a woman aged 25-40 years with acute COVID-19. The CDR3 runs from the conserved cysteine through the conserved F or W. The D gene is left open where the match is weak. The size entry is marked missing in some rows and otherwise reads once, few, many or a size class.

j_call: TRBJ1-4
v_call: TRBV4-2
d_call: TRBD1
clone_size: -
cdr3_aa: CASSQVGQGVTNEKLFF
cdr3_nt: TGTGCCAGCAGCCAAGTAGGCCAGGGGGTAACGAATGAAAAACTGTTTTTT

j_call: TRBJ1-2
v_call: TRBV5-4
d_call: -
clone_size: -
cdr3_aa: CASSVVAGISGYTF
cdr3_nt: TGTGCCAGCAGCGTCGTCGCAGGGATTTCAGGCTACACCTTC

j_call: TRBJ1-6
v_call: TRBV3-1/TRBV3-2
d_call: TRBD1
clone_size: -
cdr3_aa: CASSQDRMSGGHSPLHF
cdr3_nt: TGTGCCAGCAGCCAAGATCGGATGTCAGGGGGCCATTCACCCCTCCACTTT

j_call: TRBJ1-3
v_call: TRBV7-2
d_call: TRBD1
clone_size: once
cdr3_aa: CASSWTGGNTIYF
cdr3_nt: TGTGCCAGCAGCTGGACAGGGGGAAACACCATATATTTT

j_call: TRBJ1-1
v_call: TRBV6-5
d_call: -
clone_size: -
cdr3_aa: CATVRGGTEAFF
cdr3_nt: TGTGCCACCGTAAGGGGGGGCACTGAAGCTTTCTTT

j_call: TRBJ2-7
v_call: TRBV7-9
d_call: -
clone_size: -
cdr3_aa: CASSLSPTPYEQYF
cdr3_nt: TGTGCCAGCAGCTTAAGTCCTACCCCCTACGAGCAGTACTTC

j_call: TRBJ2-1
v_call: TRBV4-1
d_call: TRBD2
clone_size: -
cdr3_aa: CASSQESGGLSSYNEQFF
cdr3_nt: TGCGCCAGCAGCCAGGAAAGCGGGGGATTGAGCTCCTACAATGAGCAGTTCTTC

j_call: TRBJ1-4
v_call: TRBV19
d_call: TRBD1
clone_size: -
cdr3_aa: CASTGQAANEKLFF
cdr3_nt: TGTGCCAGTACAGGACAGGCGGCTAATGAAAAACTGTTTTTT

j_call: TRBJ1-6
v_call: TRBV19
d_call: -
clone_size: -
cdr3_aa: CASSIGRGSNSPLHF
cdr3_nt: TGTGCCAGTAGTATTGGAAGGGGCTCAAATTCACCCCTCCACTTT

j_call: TRBJ2-1
v_call: TRBV13
d_call: -
clone_size: -
cdr3_aa: CASSRAVSYNEQFF
cdr3_nt: TGTGCCAGCTCCCGCGCCGTCTCCTACAATGAGCAGTTCTTC

j_call: TRBJ1-2
v_call: TRBV6-6
d_call: TRBD1
clone_size: -
cdr3_aa: CASSPPDRGYGYTF
cdr3_nt: TGTGCCAGCAGTCCACCGGACAGGGGCTATGGCTACACCTTC

j_call: TRBJ1-1
v_call: TRBV18
d_call: -
clone_size: -
cdr3_aa: CASSQDREAFF
cdr3_nt: TGTGCCAGCTCTCAGGACAGAGAAGCTTTCTTT

j_call: TRBJ2-3
v_call: TRBV6-4
d_call: -
clone_size: few
cdr3_aa: CASSVAGATDTQYF
cdr3_nt: TGTGCCAGCAGTGTTGCGGGGGCCACAGATACGCAGTATTTT

j_call: TRBJ1-2
v_call: TRBV5-4
d_call: TRBD1
clone_size: -
cdr3_aa: CASRDPGQAYYGYTF
cdr3_nt: TGTGCCAGCAGGGACCCGGGACAGGCTTACTATGGCTACACCTTC

j_call: TRBJ1-4
v_call: TRBV19
d_call: -
clone_size: few
cdr3_aa: CASSIKGITNEKLFF
cdr3_nt: TGTGCCAGTAGTATAAAGGGGATAACTAATGAAAAACTGTTTTTT

j_call: TRBJ2-7
v_call: TRBV27
d_call: -
clone_size: -
cdr3_aa: CASSSRGAYYEQYF
cdr3_nt: TGTGCCAGCAGTTCCAGGGGAGCTTACTACGAGCAGTACTTC

j_call: TRBJ1-5
v_call: TRBV28
d_call: -
clone_size: -
cdr3_aa: CASRPTGSGQPQHF
cdr3_nt: TGTGCCAGCAGGCCCACAGGGTCAGGGCAGCCCCAGCATTTT

j_call: TRBJ2-1
v_call: TRBV11-1
d_call: TRBD2
clone_size: -
cdr3_aa: CASSSGLISYNEQFF
cdr3_nt: TGTGCCAGCAGCTCGGGACTAATATCCTACAATGAGCAGTTCTTC

j_call: TRBJ2-1
v_call: TRBV5-5
d_call: TRBD2
clone_size: once
cdr3_aa: CASSFLLGGTEQFF
cdr3_nt: TGTGCCAGCAGCTTCTTATTGGGGGGGACTGAGCAGTTCTTC

j_call: TRBJ1-4
v_call: TRBV25-1
d_call: TRBD1
clone_size: -
cdr3_aa: CASRQGANEKLFF
cdr3_nt: TGTGCCAGCCGACAGGGTGCTAATGAAAAACTGTTTTTT

j_call: TRBJ1-6
v_call: TRBV5-4
d_call: -
clone_size: -
cdr3_aa: CASSLALYNSPLHF
cdr3_nt: TGTGCCAGCAGCCTGGCTCTCTATAATTCACCCCTCCACTTT

j_call: TRBJ2-3
v_call: TRBV7-2
d_call: TRBD2
clone_size: -
cdr3_aa: CASSRVAGGITDTQYF
cdr3_nt: TGTGCCAGCAGCCGTGTAGCGGGAGGCATCACAGATACGCAGTATTTT

j_call: TRBJ2-2
v_call: TRBV3-1/TRBV3-2
d_call: -
clone_size: -
cdr3_aa: CASSQVGGTTGELFF
cdr3_nt: TGTGCCAGCAGCCAAGTCGGGGGTACCACCGGGGAGCTGTTTTTT